Presented here are 12 T cell receptor beta chains from one specimen sequenced in a study of cytomegalovirus exposure and HLA in healthy donors. With 60 Vbeta and 13 Jbeta primers, the PCR was carried out. The method was immunoSEQ multiplex PCR; TCRdb's version includes in-frame clones alone and lacks a portion of them. The table includes about 150,000 clones, 50% to 75% detected once. Sequencing was carried out using PBMCs. The receptors derive from a woman aged 25 to 39 in good health and CMV-seropositive.

This clone was seen once. The V gene is TRBV19, the J gene TRBJ1-1; D is perhaps TRBD1 (6 bases). The CDR3 contains 13 residues. The V and J ends lost 10 bases and 4 bases respectively, with 16 bases between them. Germline CDR1 and CDR2: LNHDA and SQIVND (reference sequence). The CDR3 DNA reads as TGTGCCATCGCGACAGGTTTAGGCACTGAAGCTTTCTTT. This codes for CAIATGLGTEAFF.

The chain is built from TRBV7-9 and TRBJ1-2, with TRBD1 identical over 8 bases. V shed 5 bases, J shed 4 bases, and the junction held 9 bases outside the gene matches. Germline V gene sequence: CDR1 SEHNR, CDR2 FQNEAQ (reference sequence). The CDR3 consists of 15 residues. The CDR3 reads CASSTGGGPSYGYTF. The CDR3 DNA reads as TGTGCCAGCAGCACAGGGGGGGGGCCGAGCTATGGCTACACCTTC.

This clone was observed a handful of times. The chain carries TRBV30 and TRBJ2-5, with D possibly being TRBD1 (6 bases). This CDR3 has 15 amino acids. Trimming took off 5 bases at V and 1 base at J, with 17 bases between the two ends. Germline V gene lookup returns CDR1 GTSNPN and CDR2 SVGIG (reference sequence). The CDR3 spells CAWCLGADSQETQYF. Written as DNA, the CDR3 is TGTGCCTGGTGTCTTGGAGCGGACAGCCAAGAGACCCAGTACTTC. Together with reference TRBV30 and TRBJ2-5, the CDR3 gives the full variable domain: SQTIHQWPATLVQPVGSPLSLECTVEGTSNPNLYWYRQAAGRGLQLLFYSVGIGQISSEVPQNLSASRPQDRQFILSSKKLLLSDSGFYLCAWCLGADSQETQYFGPGTRLLVL.

The rearrangement joins TRBV19 to TRBJ1-5, with D possibly matching TRBD1 (6 bases). Germline lookup yields CDR1 LNHDA and CDR2 SQIVND (reference sequence). The V gene lost 6 bases and the J gene lost 5 bases, with 14 bases spanning the gap. The CDR3 is 14 amino acids. CDR3 sequence: CASSWTAKDQPQHF. CDR3 nucleotides: TGTGCCAGTAGCTGGACAGCAAAAGATCAGCCCCAGCATTTT.

CDR3 coding DNA: TGCGCCAGCAGTCAACGACTAGTTGGCGCAGATACGCAGTATTTT. Its translation is CASSQRLVGADTQYF. This chain links TRBV23-1 with TRBJ2-3; a weak D match, TRBD2 (6 bases). TRBV23-1 qualifies as an ORF whose function is uncertain. V was clipped by 2 bases and J by 4 bases, with 13 bases between them. The CDR3 has 15 residues.

V and J are TRBV7-9 and TRBJ1-2, with D possibly TRBD1 on 5 matching bases. The V gene lost 4 bases and the J gene lost 5 bases, with 17 bases spanning the gap. The CDR3 is made up of 15 amino acids. Germline V gene sequence: CDR1 SEHNR, CDR2 FQNEAQ (reference sequence). CDR3 sequence reads: CASSSPHGGSYGYTF. In DNA, the CDR3 is TGTGCCAGCAGCTCTCCCCATGGGGGGTCTTATGGCTACACCTTC.

J is TRBJ1-1 and V is TRBV11-2; D is possibly TRBD1 (6 bases). Between the trimmed V and J ends, which lost 4 bases and 4 bases, there was a span of 16 bases. Per germline, CDR1 SGHAT and CDR2 FQNNGV. This CDR3 comprises 15 residues. The CDR3 sequence is CASSSNQGMGTEAFF. For the CDR3, the DNA is TGTGCCAGCAGCTCAAACCAGGGGATGGGCACTGAAGCTTTCTTT.

This chain connects TRBV14 to TRBJ2-3; 10 bases line up with TRBD2. The V segment lost 2 bases and the J segment 6 bases; nucleotides outside the gene matches: 5. This CDR3 spans 15 amino acids. The germline gives CDR1 SGHDN, CDR2 FVKESK. The CDR3 DNA sequence: TGTGCCAGCAGCCAATCTAGCGGGAGTTTGGATACGCAGTATTTT. It translates to CASSQSSGSLDTQYF.

The chain is built from TRBV15 and TRBJ1-2; 8 bases line up with TRBD1. Losses at the gene ends were 3 bases for V and 5 bases for J; bases not matched to a gene: 2. Germline-derived CDR1 and CDR2 are LNHNV and YYDKDF (reference sequence). The CDR3 runs to 13 residues. The DNA for the CDR3 is TGTGCCACCAGCAGCGGACAGGGTTATGGCTACACCTTC. This sequence encodes CATSSGQGYGYTF.

The chain carries TRBV28 and TRBJ1-2; 7 bases line up with TRBD1. CDR3 length equals 13 residues. V gave up 4 bases and J gave up 8 bases; unmatched junction bases: 7. CDR1 and CDR2 (germline): MDHEN, SYDVKM. The CDR3 nucleotides are TGTGCCAGCAGTTCAACGGGACAGCAGGGCTACACCTTC. Its translation: CASSSTGQQGYTF.

This clone was seen a handful of times. The chain is built from TRBV30 and TRBJ2-1, with 11 nucleotides matching TRBD2. The CDR3 contains 15 residues. J lost 4 bases, V lost 3 bases, and 5 bases had no gene match. Germline values: CDR1 GTSNPN, CDR2 SVGIG (reference sequence). CDR3 in DNA: TGTGCCTGGAGACGGACTAGCGGGCTTTACAATGAGCAGTTCTTC. Its translation: CAWRRTSGLYNEQFF. Combining the CDR3 with reference TRBV30 and TRBJ2-1 gives the whole variable domain SQTIHQWPATLVQPVGSPLSLECTVEGTSNPNLYWYRQAAGRGLQLLFYSVGIGQISSEVPQNLSASRPQDRQFILSSKKLLLSDSGFYLCAWRRTSGLYNEQFFGPGTRLTVL.

Here the CDR3 reads CASSEIDRRNSPLHF. DNA of the CDR3: TGTGCCAGCAGCGAAATAGACAGGAGAAATTCACCCCTCCACTTT. J is TRBJ1-6 and V is TRBV28; perhaps TRBD1 as D (6 bases). Germline loops: CDR1 MDHEN, CDR2 SYDVKM. There are 15 residues in the CDR3. Trimming removed 6 bases from V and 7 bases from J, with 16 bases in between.